These T cell receptor beta chains were read from a single sample in a study of OX40 agonist ivuxolimab in advanced cancers. Libraries were prepared by immunoSEQ multiplex PCR; TCRdb keeps only in-frame clonotypes and omits some of them. The sample carries over 30,000 clones, roughly 91% recorded once. Sequencing was performed on CD4+ or CD8+ T cells sorted from blood, taken in a trial of the OX40 agonist ivuxolimab. These TCRs come from an adult with an advanced solid tumor such as melanoma, head and neck, liver or kidney cancer. Each CDR3 is given with its conserved first and last residue. A D gene is named only where the DNA matches it firmly. Expanded clones are given a class, and other clones once, few, many or no size at all.

>.|TRBJ1-2|TRBV6-5|TRBD1
CASSPSTGIYGYTF
TGTGCCAGCAGCCCGTCGACAGGGATCTATGGCTACACCTTC
>.|TRBJ2-7|TRBV28|TRBD2
CASSPGGQGYEQYF
TGTGCCAGCAGTCCGGGGGGGCAAGGATACGAGCAGTACTTC
>once|TRBJ2-2|TRBV28|.
CATLTQGSGELFF
TGTGCCACCTTGACACAGGGATCCGGGGAGCTGTTTTTT
>.|TRBJ2-5|TRBV6-5|.
CASHARGWETQYF
TGTGCCAGCCACGCCCGCGGGTGGGAGACCCAGTACTTC
>.|TRBJ2-3|TRBV18|.
CASSGADTQYF
TGTGCCAGCTCAGGGGCAGATACGCAGTATTTT
>.|TRBJ2-5|TRBV10-3|.
CAISESAGVETQYF
TGTGCCATCAGTGAGTCGGCAGGGGTCGAGACCCAGTACTTC
>.|TRBJ1-2|TRBV7-9|TRBD1
CATMSWDRGRVYGYTF
TGTGCCACCATGTCTTGGGACAGGGGGCGCGTCTATGGCTACACCTTC
>.|TRBJ1-6|TRBV30|.
CAWSVFGGSSYNSPLHF
TGTGCCTGGAGTGTATTTGGCGGGAGCTCCTATAATTCACCCCTCCACTTT
>.|TRBJ2-2|TRBV4-2|TRBD1
CASSPGQTNTGELFF
TGTGCCAGCAGCCCGGGACAGACAAACACCGGGGAGCTGTTTTTT
>.|TRBJ1-2|TRBV19|.
CASSMGRAFRDGYTF
TGTGCCAGTAGTATGGGTCGGGCCTTCAGGGATGGCTACACCTTC
>.|TRBJ1-2|TRBV30|.
CAWSVPTVGGYTF
TGTGCCTGGAGTGTACCCACAGTGGGCGGCTACACCTTC
>.|TRBJ1-5|TRBV28|.
CASSLGQRGNQPQHF
TGTGCCAGCAGTTTAGGGCAGAGGGGCAATCAGCCCCAGCATTTT
>.|TRBJ1-5|TRBV10-2|.
CASSEIGGWEPQHF
TGCGCCAGCAGTGAAATCGGGGGTTGGGAGCCCCAGCATTTT
>once|TRBJ1-5|TRBV30|.
CAWSRDTSNQPQHF
TGTGCCTGGAGTCGGGACACTAGCAATCAGCCCCAGCATTTT
>.|TRBJ1-4|TRBV28|TRBD1
CASSSGQGGISTNEKLFF
TGTGCCAGCAGTTCAGGACAGGGGGGAATCTCCACTAATGAAAAACTGTTTTTT
>.|TRBJ2-5|TRBV27|TRBD2
CASSTWTSGGETQYF
TGTGCCAGCAGTACCTGGACTAGCGGGGGAGAGACCCAGTACTTC
>.|TRBJ2-1|TRBV5-1|.
CASSEGLISYNEQFF
TGCGCCAGCAGCGAGGGACTGATCTCCTACAATGAGCAGTTCTTC
>.|TRBJ2-2|TRBV5-5|.
CASSSYTGELFF
TGTGCCAGCAGCTCTTACACCGGGGAGCTGTTTTTT
>.|TRBJ2-1|TRBV9|.
CASSRGSYNEQFF
TGTGCCAGCAGCCGAGGCTCCTACAATGAGCAGTTCTTC
>.|TRBJ2-5|TRBV5-5|.
CASSLAPGPQETQYF
TGTGCCAGCAGCTTGGCTCCGGGTCCCCAAGAGACCCAGTACTTC
>.|TRBJ2-5|TRBV14|TRBD1
CASSPIDRVRETQYF
TGTGCCAGCAGCCCCATCGACAGGGTTCGGGAGACCCAGTACTTC
>.|TRBJ2-3|TRBV13|.
CASSLFKPTDTQYF
TGTGCCAGCAGCTTATTTAAACCCACAGATACGCAGTATTTT
>once|TRBJ2-7|TRBV6-6|TRBD1
CASSSGTGIYEQYF
TGTGCCAGCAGTTCCGGGACAGGGATATACGAGCAGTACTTC
>.|TRBJ1-2|TRBV2|TRBD1
CASSEGGQGNYGYTF
TGTGCCAGCAGTGAAGGGGGACAGGGTAACTATGGCTACACCTTC
>.|TRBJ2-1|TRBV7-9|.
CASSDPGHYTYNEQFF
TGTGCCAGCAGCGATCCGGGACACTATACCTACAATGAGCAGTTCTTC
>.|TRBJ2-3|TRBV4-2|TRBD1
CASSQTGTRGTDTQYF
TGTGCCAGCAGCCAAACCGGGACCAGGGGGACAGATACGCAGTATTTT
>.|TRBJ1-5|TRBV4-3|.
CASSQDPGNQPQHF
TGCGCCAGCAGCCAAGATCCGGGGAATCAGCCCCAGCATTTT
>.|TRBJ2-7|TRBV30|TRBD2
CAWSVLRGGGYEQYF
TGTGCCTGGAGTGTACTACGGGGGGGCGGCTACGAGCAGTACTTC
>.|TRBJ1-1|TRBV2|TRBD1
CASSAGTVTEAFF
TGTGCCAGCAGTGCCGGGACAGTCACTGAAGCTTTCTTT
>.|TRBJ1-3|TRBV7-9|TRBD1
CASSRTGGSGNTIYF
TGTGCCAGCAGTCGGACAGGGGGCTCTGGAAACACCATATATTTT
>once|TRBJ2-1|TRBV2|.
CASSLLVAAYEQFF
TGTGCCAGCAGCCTACTAGTGGCGGCTTATGAGCAGTTCTTC
>.|TRBJ1-1|TRBV9|.
CASSQGFNTEAFF
TGTGCCAGCAGTCAGGGATTCAACACTGAAGCTTTCTTT
>.|TRBJ2-3|TRBV2|TRBD2
CASSRLALTDTQYF
TGTGCCAGCAGTCGACTAGCCCTCACAGATACGCAGTATTTT
>.|TRBJ2-3|TRBV12-5|.
CASGLVQGREGTDTQYF
TGTGCTAGTGGTTTGGTACAGGGGCGGGAGGGCACAGATACGCAGTATTTT
>.|TRBJ1-1|TRBV30|.
CAWNRDTKNTEAFF
TGTGCCTGGAACCGGGACACCAAAAACACTGAAGCTTTCTTT
>.|TRBJ2-1|TRBV28|TRBD2
CASSSSGRHRHNEQFF
TGTGCCAGCAGTTCTAGCGGGAGACACCGACACAATGAGCAGTTCTTC
>once|TRBJ2-5|TRBV10-3|TRBD2
CAISAGGGGGQETQYF
TGTGCCATCAGTGCTGGCGGGGGGGGCGGCCAAGAGACCCAGTACTTC
>once|TRBJ2-1|TRBV19|TRBD2
CASSELASGSNEQFF
TGTGCCAGTAGTGAGTTAGCTAGCGGGAGCAATGAGCAGTTCTTC
>.|TRBJ2-7|TRBV7-9|.
CASSFGGLSYEQYF
TGTGCCAGCAGCTTTGGGGGACTTTCCTACGAGCAGTACTTC
>.|TRBJ1-4|TRBV7-6|.
CASSFGQTNEKLFF
TGTGCCAGCAGCTTTGGGCAGACTAATGAAAAACTGTTTTTT
>.|TRBJ2-7|TRBV5-1|TRBD2
CASSGGGGGTSGRAYEQYF
TGCGCCAGCAGCGGTGGGGGCGGCGGGACTAGCGGGAGGGCCTACGAGCAGTACTTC
>.|TRBJ2-5|TRBV5-5|TRBD1
CASKPGQGASEQYF
TGTGCCAGCAAGCCGGGACAGGGGGCTAGTGAGCAGTACTTC
>.|TRBJ2-2|TRBV30|.
CAWGRLRTNTGELFF
TGTGCCTGGGGACGACTGAGAACGAACACCGGGGAGCTGTTTTTT
>.|TRBJ1-5|TRBV28|.
CASRRQELPYQPQHF
TGTGCCAGCAGACGACAGGAGCTACCCTATCAGCCCCAGCATTTT
>.|TRBJ2-3|TRBV6-1|TRBD1
CASSATGTGVPDTQYF
TGTGCCAGCAGTGCCACCGGGACAGGGGTACCAGATACGCAGTATTTT
>once|TRBJ1-1|TRBV19|TRBD1
CASSPEGQGRLDTEAFF
TGTGCCAGTAGTCCCGAGGGACAGGGGAGGTTGGACACTGAAGCTTTCTTT
>.|TRBJ2-7|TRBV11-2|TRBD1
CASSLQGVGEQYF
TGTGCCAGCAGCTTGCAGGGGGTCGGCGAGCAGTACTTC
>once|TRBJ2-2|TRBV5-1|.
CASRFRGSNTGELFF
TGCGCCAGCAGGTTCCGGGGATCGAACACCGGGGAGCTGTTTTTT
>.|TRBJ1-5|TRBV7-9|.
CASSLVPRPSNQPQHF
TGTGCCAGCAGCTTAGTGCCCAGACCCAGCAATCAGCCCCAGCATTTT
>.|TRBJ2-7|TRBV2|.
CASSELREVYEQYF
TGTGCCAGCAGTGAGCTCAGGGAGGTCTACGAGCAGTACTTC